This entry features one T cell receptor beta chain sequence. What it binds is unknown. Germline V gene sequence: CDR1 GTSNPN, CDR2 SVGIG (reference sequence). The CDR3 spans 13 residues. Trimming took 5 bases from V and 10 from J; bases not matched to a gene: 8. This sample is drawn from a study of CD8+ T cells in alopecia areata. As the sequencing template, cDNA was produced by extracting RNA and reverse transcribing it. Repertoires were generated with immunoSEQ multiplex PCR, while TCRdb's copy carries only in-frame clones and drops some. In the table there are roughly 280,000 clones, 50% to 75% of which are singletons. As to treatment: oral pan-JAK inhibitor, 5-10 mg twice daily. General study points: Lesional scalp, especially alopecia totalis/universalis, showed higher clonality than normal scalp.

Here the sequenced sample was CD4+ T cells sorted from blood, taken at week 52, from a patient treated with tofacitinib. V is TRBV30 and J is TRBJ1-6; 7 nucleotides match TRBD1. The receptor comes from a human donor with alopecia areata. In DNA, the CDR3 is TGTGCCTGGCTCCCCAGGGGGGGCTCACCCCTCCACTTT. Translation gives CAWLPRGGSPLHF.